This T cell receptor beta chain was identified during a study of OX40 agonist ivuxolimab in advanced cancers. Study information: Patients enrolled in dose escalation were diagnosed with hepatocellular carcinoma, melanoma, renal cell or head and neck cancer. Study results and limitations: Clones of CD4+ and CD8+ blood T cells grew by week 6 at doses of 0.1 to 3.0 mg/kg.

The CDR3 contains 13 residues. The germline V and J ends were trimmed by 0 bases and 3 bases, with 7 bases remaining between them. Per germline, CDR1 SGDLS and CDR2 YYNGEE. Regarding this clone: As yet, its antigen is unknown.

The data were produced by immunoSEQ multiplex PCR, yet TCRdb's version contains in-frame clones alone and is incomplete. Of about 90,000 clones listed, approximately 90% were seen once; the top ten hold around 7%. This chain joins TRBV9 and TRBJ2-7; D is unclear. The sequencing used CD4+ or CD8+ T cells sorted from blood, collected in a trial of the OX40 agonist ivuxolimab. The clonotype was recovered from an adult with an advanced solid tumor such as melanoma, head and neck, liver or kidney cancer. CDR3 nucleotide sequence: TGTGCCAGCAGCGTAGGCAGAAACTACGAGCAGTACTTC. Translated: CASSVGRNYEQYF.